The 20 T cell receptor beta chains in this list originate from one sample, sequenced in a study of T-cell memory formation after mild COVID-19. Each CDR3 protein gets one entry after TCRdb re-called the 5' RACE reads with MiXCR. The repertoire holds roughly 310,000 distinct CDR3 sequences, with approximately 16% as singletons. Sequencing input: PBMCs or a T cell subset sorted from them (not recorded which). These receptors were taken from a man aged 18-30 years who had mild COVID-19 (a few samples of this study predate the infection). Cell type and time point are not known.

V and J are TRBV11-2 and TRBJ1-2; 8 bases agree with TRBD1. Per the germline V gene, CDR1 is SGHAT and CDR2 is FQNNGV. This CDR3 is 19 amino acids long. Trimming removed 6 bases from V and 2 bases from J; junction bases left unmatched: 20. The CDR3 DNA reads TGTGCCAGCAGGTCCCTGGGGAGGACAGGGTCGTCGTTGAACTATGGCTACACCTTC. It codes for CASRSLGRTGSSLNYGYTF. The whole variable domain, remainder taken from reference TRBV11-2 and TRBJ1-2, is EAGVAQSPRYKIIEKRQSVAFWCNPISGHATLYWYQQILGQGPKLLIQFQNNGVVDDSQLPKDRFSAERLKGVDSTLKIQPAKLEDSAVYLCASRSLGRTGSSLNYGYTFGSGTRLTVV.

This clonotype has more than one count but fewer than ten. V usage is TRBV20-1 and J usage is TRBJ2-1; the D gene is possibly TRBD1 (5 bases). V was cut by 1 base and J by 0 bases, with 7 bases left in between. CDR1 and CDR2 from the germline V gene are DFQATT and SNEGSKA (reference sequence). This CDR3 comprises 14 residues. The CDR3 protein is CSARGTSSYNEQFF. CDR3 DNA: TGCAGTGCTAGAGGGACAAGCTCCTACAATGAGCAGTTCTTC.

The sample holds many counts of this clonotype. The CDR3 nucleotides read TGTGCCAGCAGTCTAACCCGGACAGGGGAGCAGTACGTC. Protein sequence: CASSLTRTGEQYV. V is TRBV7-9 and J is TRBJ2-7; TRBD1 aligns across 8 bases. Looked up from germline, CDR1 is SEHNR and CDR2 is FQNEAQ (reference sequence). The CDR3 contains 13 residues. V lost 6 bases, J lost 7 bases, and 8 bases stayed unmatched.

A few counts support this clonotype. The chain has TRBV5-1 and TRBJ2-3; D is undetermined. Germline CDR1 and CDR2: SGHRS and YFSETQ. With 0 bases removed from V and 6 bases from J, the gap between germline ends came to 8 bases. The CDR3 loop spans 13 amino acids. CDR3 loop: CASSLAQVDTQYF. CDR3 DNA sequence: TGCGCCAGCAGCTTGGCCCAGGTGGATACGCAGTATTTT.

In this sample, this clonotype turned up a few times. The CDR3 DNA sequence: TGTGCCAGCCGTAGACTTAGCTCCTACAATGAGCAGTTCTTC. Residues: CASRRLSSYNEQFF. The chain uses TRBV9 and TRBJ2-1; D remains unclear. The CDR3 extends over 14 amino acids. Trimming stripped 7 bases from V and 0 bases from J, with 11 bases between. Germline CDR1 and CDR2: SGDLS and YYNGEE. Full variable domain (missing parts from reference TRBV9 and TRBJ2-1): DSGVTQTPKHLITATGQRVTLRCSPRSGDLSVYWYQQSLDQGLQFLIQYYNGEERAKGNILERFSAQQFPDLHSELNLSSLELGDSALYFCASRRLSSYNEQFFGPGTRLTVL.

The table lists this clonotype with a few counts. V is TRBV7-3 and J is TRBJ2-5, with 15 positions matching TRBD2. CDR3 size: 14 residues. Trimming took 5 bases from V and 12 from J; bases not matched to a gene: 7. Looked up from germline, CDR1 is SGHTA and CDR2 is FQGTGA. The CDR3 region is CASSTGTSGGPEYF. The CDR3 DNA follows: TGTGCCAGCAGCACCGGGACTAGCGGGGGGCCCGAGTACTTC. Full variable domain (remainder filled in from reference TRBV7-3 and TRBJ2-5): GAGVSQTPSNKVTEKGKYVELRCDPISGHTALYWYRQSLGQGPEFLIYFQGTGAADDSGLPNDRFFAVRPEGSVSTLKIQRTERGDSAVYLCASSTGTSGGPEYFGPGTRLLVL.

This clonotype was counted ten times or more. The rearrangement joins TRBV4-2 to TRBJ2-4, with TRBD1 identical over 9 bases. CDR3 size: 17 residues. Germline V gene data show CDR1 as LGHNA and CDR2 as YNFKEQ. V was pared by 4 bases and J by 0 bases, with 7 bases of the junction left unmatched. CDR3 nucleotide sequence: TGTGCCAGCAGCCTCCGTCGGGACAGGGCAGCCAAAAACATTCAGTACTTC. Protein product: CASSLRRDRAAKNIQYF.

This clonotype was detected many times. The chain joins TRBV6-5 to TRBJ2-5; D might be TRBD1 or TRBD2, each matching 5 bases. The V gene lost 2 bases and the J gene lost 5 bases, with 9 bases spanning the gap. The germline V gene encodes CDR1 MNHEY and CDR2 SVGAGI. The CDR3 totals 13 residues. The CDR3 region has the DNA TGTGCCAGCAGTTACCGTGGGGACGAGACCCAGTACTTC. It codes for CASSYRGDETQYF.

This clonotype was picked up a small number of times. This rearrangement joins TRBV3-1 to TRBJ2-7; TRBD1 might be the D (5 bases). V dropped 1 base and J dropped 3 bases, with 13 bases sitting between them. The CDR3 is 15 residues long. CDR1 and CDR2 (germline): LGHDT, YNNKEL (reference sequence). CDR3 sequence: CASSQAPGQLYEQYF. The CDR3 DNA follows: TGTGCCAGCAGCCAAGCACCTGGACAACTCTACGAGCAGTACTTC.

This chain links TRBV7-9 with TRBJ2-7; D is uncertain. The CDR3 length is 12 residues. V was clipped by 4 bases and J by 2 bases, with 6 bases between them. The V gene's germline CDR1 is SEHNR and CDR2 FQNEAQ (reference sequence). The CDR3 loop is CASSSIAYEQYF. Here the CDR3 DNA reads TGTGCCAGCAGCTCTATAGCCTACGAGCAGTACTTC. The complete variable domain, with remaining parts taken from reference TRBV7-9 and TRBJ2-7, reads DTGVSQNPRHKITKRGQNVTFRCDPISEHNRLYWYRQTLGQGPEFLTYFQNEAQLEKSRLLSDRFSAERPKGSFSTLEIQRTEQGDSAMYLCASSSIAYEQYFGPGTRLTVT.

The CDR3 loop is CASSLSGMGELFF. The CDR3 DNA reads as TGTGCCAGCAGTTTATCGGGCATGGGGGAGCTGTTTTTT. V usage is TRBV27 and J usage is TRBJ2-2, with D hard to call. Trimming removed 0 bases at V and 8 bases at J, with 7 bases between. In germline, CDR1 is MNHEY, CDR2 SMNVEV (reference sequence). The CDR3 sequence is 13 residues long.

V usage is TRBV4-3 and J usage is TRBJ2-5; no definite D call. This CDR3 is built from 16 residues. Germline V gene lookup returns CDR1 LGHNA and CDR2 YSLEER. Trimming shortened V by 4 bases and J by 0 bases, and 15 bases separated the two germline ends. The CDR3 here is CASSPLGLGNQETQYF. For the CDR3, the DNA is TGCGCCAGCAGCCCCCTGGGCCTGGGGAACCAAGAGACCCAGTACTTC.

There are a few counts of this clonotype. Here the CDR3 reads CASSPRGTASSYNEQFF. The CDR3 nucleotides read TGCGCCAGCAGCCCTCGCGGTACAGCGAGCTCCTACAATGAGCAGTTCTTC. The rearrangement joins TRBV4-1 to TRBJ2-1; D is unclear. The CDR3 runs to 17 residues. Germline CDR1 MGHRA, CDR2 YSYEKL. V lost 4 bases and J 0 bases, leaving 16 bases between the germline ends.

The chain has TRBV6-1 and TRBJ2-5; D is ambiguous. V lost 4 bases, J lost 6 bases, and 12 bases lay in between. The germline V gene has CDR1 MNHNS and CDR2 SASEGT. The CDR3 is 13 amino acids. Written as DNA, the CDR3 is TGTGCCAGCAGTGGGCTCTTCGCCCAGACCCAGTACTTC. Its protein is CASSGLFAQTQYF.

This clonotype was recorded a few times. J is TRBJ2-3 and V is TRBV7-9, with D unresolved. From germline, CDR1 is SEHNR and CDR2 FQNEAQ (reference sequence). The CDR3 loop spans 16 amino acids. V shed 1 base and J shed 4 bases, with 15 bases lying between them. As DNA, the CDR3 is TGTGCCAGCAGCTTAGAAACGGGCCTAACGGCAGATACGCAGTATTTT. Its protein is CASSLETGLTADTQYF.

The chain couples TRBV14 to TRBJ2-5; D unclear. The V end lost 4 bases, the J end lost 3 bases, and 12 bases lay between the germline ends. Germline V gene lookup returns CDR1 SGHDN and CDR2 FVKESK. The CDR3 is 14 amino acids. This chain's CDR3 is CASSPKGSKETQYF. In DNA, the CDR3 is TGTGCCAGCAGCCCTAAAGGGTCGAAAGAGACCCAGTACTTC.

Only a few counts were recorded for this clonotype. The J gene is TRBJ1-6, the V gene TRBV4-1, with 9 bases matching TRBD1. The CDR3 has 16 amino acids. V lost 4 bases, J lost 9 bases, and 10 bases stayed unmatched. The V gene's germline CDR1 is MGHRA and CDR2 YSYEKL. The CDR3 nucleotides read TGCGCCAGCAGCCGGCCCGGGACAGGGATAGGTTCACCCCTCCACTTT. It yields the protein CASSRPGTGIGSPLHF.

This clonotype was observed a handful of times. The rearrangement uses TRBV20-1 and TRBJ2-5; perhaps TRBD2 as D (5 bases). Germline V CDR1 and CDR2: DFQATT, SNEGSKA (reference sequence). The CDR3 is made up of 12 amino acids. Trimming took off 3 bases at V and 9 bases at J, with 14 bases between the two ends. The CDR3: CSARDSRIPQYF. For the CDR3, the DNA is TGCAGTGCTAGGGACTCTCGGATACCCCAGTACTTC.

This clonotype was detected only a few times. The chain joins TRBV2 to TRBJ1-6; a possible D gene is TRBD1 (5 bases). Germline lookup yields CDR1 SNHLY and CDR2 FYNNEI. The CDR3 has 13 amino acids. Trimming removed 6 bases at V and 11 bases at J, with 14 bases between. CDR3 protein: CASRGRVQAPLHF. The CDR3 DNA follows: TGTGCCAGCAGGGGCAGGGTTCAGGCACCCCTCCACTTT.

The table lists this clonotype with a few counts. V is TRBV29-1 and J is TRBJ2-1, with a weak D call TRBD2 (6 bases). Germline lookup yields CDR1 SQVTM and CDR2 ANQGSEA. CDR3 size: 14 residues. V was cut by 7 bases and J by 8 bases, with 21 bases left in between. CDR3 in amino acids: CSAEEGSVGDEQFF. The DNA for the CDR3 is TGCAGCGCCGAGGAGGGTTCCGTTGGTGATGAGCAGTTCTTC.